These 15 T cell receptor beta chains share one sample of origin, sequenced in a study of sequential checkpoint blockade in melanoma (dated by TCRdb to between 2019 and 2020). Reading the label with the study, this specimen's treatment or condition is: randomized to nivolumab then ipilimumab (arm A) or the reverse (arm B). Libraries were prepared through the immunoSEQ multiplex PCR assay. TCRdb took over this immuneACCESS table, retaining in-frame rearrangements with V and J assigned. Such tables are incomplete; in checked studies, under half of the missing clones stem from an unresolved V gene, and the remainder is unexplained. The sample has more than 7,000 clones on record, around two thirds of them singletons. The ten largest clones add up to approximately 25% of the sample. This specimen consisted of CD8+ T cells sorted from blood (inferred from file names), obtained from a patient given nivolumab and ipilimumab in sequence. The origin of the receptors is a human donor with melanoma.

V usage is TRBV5-1 and J usage is TRBJ1-5; TRBD1 matches 11 bases. The V gene's germline CDR1 is SGHRS and CDR2 YFSETQ. Trimming cost V 4 bases and J 7 bases; bases outside gene matches: 4. The CDR3 is 14 amino acids. The CDR3, as DNA: TGCGCCAGCAGCGAGGGACAGGGGGTGCAGCCCCAGCATTTT. It specifies CASSEGQGVQPQHF.

The chain employs TRBV7-8 and TRBJ1-1; D is uncertain. This CDR3 has 13 residues. Between the trimmed V and J ends, which lost 1 base and 2 bases, there was a span of 5 bases. The germline CDR1 and CDR2 sequences are SGHVS and FQNEAQ. The CDR3 DNA reads TGTGCCAGCAGCTTAGACAGTAACACTGAAGCTTTCTTT. Translating it yields CASSLDSNTEAFF.

This chain joins TRBV6-1 and TRBJ1-2; TRBD1 matches at 7 bases. V was clipped by 5 bases and J by 8 bases; unmatched bases: 8. This CDR3 has 13 residues. CDR1 MNHNS and CDR2 SASEGT come from the germline V gene. CDR3 in amino acids: CASSSPQGQGYTF. In DNA form, the CDR3 reads TGTGCCAGCAGTAGCCCACAGGGGCAGGGCTACACCTTC.

The rearrangement links TRBV6-4 to TRBJ2-5, with 8 bases aligning to TRBD1. V lost 3 bases and J lost 5; bases outside the gene matches: 17. Germline V CDR1 and CDR2: MRHNA, SNTAGT. This CDR3 is 18 amino acids long. CDR3 in DNA: TGTGCCAGCAGTGAGGTGAGGGGGCAGGGGGCAAAAAGGGAGACCCAGTACTTC. This translates into CASSEVRGQGAKRETQYF.

This clone was seen just once. V and J are TRBV5-5 and TRBJ2-1; D gene ambiguous. The ends were cut back, 2 bases at V and 4 bases at J, with 7 bases in the middle. Germline V gene sequence: CDR1 SGHKS, CDR2 YYEKEE (reference sequence). This CDR3 region has 13 residues. CDR3 coding DNA: TGTGCCAGCAGCTTTTTCAGTTACAATGAGCAGTTCTTC. Protein: CASSFFSYNEQFF.

The chain employs TRBV9 and TRBJ2-3; 9 nucleotides line up with TRBD1. The CDR3 covers 16 residues. CDR1 and CDR2 (germline): SGDLS, YYNGEE. The J segment lost 5 bases and the V segment lost 0 bases, leaving 7 bases of the junction unmatched. CDR3 sequence: CASSVGAGQGQDTQYF. The DNA for the CDR3 is TGTGCCAGCAGCGTAGGTGCGGGACAGGGTCAAGATACGCAGTATTTT.

The chain links TRBV6-5 to TRBJ1-6; 10 bases match TRBD1. Germline CDR1 reads MNHEY; CDR2 reads SVGAGI. CDR3 length equals 14 residues. V lost 4 bases to trimming and J lost 10 bases; unmatched junction nucleotides: 4. The CDR3 DNA follows: TGTGCCAGCAGTTTCGGACAGGGGGGGTCACCCCTCCACTTT. Translated: CASSFGQGGSPLHF.

The genes are TRBV19 and TRBJ2-5, with 9 bases matching TRBD2. The tail of the sequence fits TRBJ2-7 better, so the J call may be wrong. Germline V gene sequence: CDR1 LNHDA, CDR2 SQIVND (reference sequence). The CDR3 length is 15 residues. The CDR3 nucleotides are TGTGCCAGTAGTATGCGGGGGGGCGCCTACCACGAGCAGTACTTC. This codes for CASSMRGGAYHEQYF.

The rearrangement uses TRBV18 and TRBJ1-1; D not resolved. The CDR3 has 13 residues. Germline CDR1 reads KGHSH; CDR2 reads LQKENI. Trimming left V 2 bases short and J 7 bases short, with 11 bases between. The CDR3 nucleotides are TGTGCCAGCTCACCAAGGGAGACACTTGAAGCTTTCTTT. Its translation is CASSPRETLEAFF.

The chain joins TRBV7-8 to TRBJ2-7; tentatively, D is TRBD2 (5 bases). This CDR3 is 15 amino acids long. Germline V gene lookup returns CDR1 SGHVS and CDR2 FQNEAQ. Trimming left V 1 base short and J 0 bases short, with 10 bases between. CDR3 bases: TGTGCCAGCAGCTTAGAATTCGGGATCTCCTACGAGCAGTACTTC. Translating it yields CASSLEFGISYEQYF. The full variable domain, with the rest looked up from reference TRBV7-8 and TRBJ2-7, is GAGVSQSPRYKVAKRGQDVALRCDPISGHVSLFWYQQALGQGPEFLTYFQNEAQLDKSGLPSDRFFAERPEGSVSTLKIQRTQQEDSAVYLCASSLEFGISYEQYFGPGTRLTVT.

The CDR3 DNA sequence: TGTGCCAGCAGCCAACTCGGACGTGTAGGCGGGGATCACACCGGGGAGCTGTTTTTT. This encodes CASSQLGRVGGDHTGELFF. This chain joins TRBV5-8 and TRBJ2-2; D possibly corresponds to TRBD2 (6 bases). The CDR3 has 19 residues. Trimming removed 4 bases at V and 3 bases at J, with 25 bases between. Germline V gene data show CDR1 as SGHTS and CDR2 as YDEGEE.

The chain has TRBV4-2 and TRBJ1-3, with 7 bases identical to TRBD1. The CDR3 contains 17 residues. In germline, CDR1 is LGHNA, CDR2 YNFKEQ. Trimming took 2 bases from V and 8 from J; bases not matched to a gene: 15. CDR3: CASSQLRTGPGGDTIYF. DNA of the CDR3: TGTGCCAGCAGCCAACTCCGGACAGGACCAGGAGGCGACACCATATATTTT.

The J gene is TRBJ2-7, the V gene TRBV11-3; a weak D match, TRBD2 (5 bases). Trimming shortened V by 5 bases and J by 0 bases, and 8 bases separated the two germline ends. This CDR3 contains 13 residues. CDR1 SGHNT and CDR2 YENEEA come from the germline V gene. DNA of the CDR3: TGTGCCAGCAGCCTCGGGATCTCCTACGAGCAGTACTTC. Amino acids: CASSLGISYEQYF.

The J gene is TRBJ1-1, the V gene TRBV6-6; D unclear. CDR3 length equals 13 residues. Germline CDR1 and CDR2: MNHNY and SVGAGI (reference sequence). V dropped 3 bases and J dropped 0 bases, with 5 bases sitting between them. CDR3 coding DNA: TGTGCCAGCAGTTATGCGCTGAACACTGAAGCTTTCTTT. This translates into CASSYALNTEAFF.

Concerning this clone: Mismatch with germline at one junction end may stem from a read error. The chain recombines TRBV7-7 with TRBJ2-5; 10 bases align to TRBD2. CDR3 length: 18 amino acids. From germline, CDR1 is SSHAT and CDR2 FNYEAQ (reference sequence). The CDR3 here is CASSTGFSGRPAQETQYF. The CDR3 bases are TGTGCTAGCAGCACCGGTTTTAGCGGGAGGCCAGCACAAGAGACCCAGTACTTC.